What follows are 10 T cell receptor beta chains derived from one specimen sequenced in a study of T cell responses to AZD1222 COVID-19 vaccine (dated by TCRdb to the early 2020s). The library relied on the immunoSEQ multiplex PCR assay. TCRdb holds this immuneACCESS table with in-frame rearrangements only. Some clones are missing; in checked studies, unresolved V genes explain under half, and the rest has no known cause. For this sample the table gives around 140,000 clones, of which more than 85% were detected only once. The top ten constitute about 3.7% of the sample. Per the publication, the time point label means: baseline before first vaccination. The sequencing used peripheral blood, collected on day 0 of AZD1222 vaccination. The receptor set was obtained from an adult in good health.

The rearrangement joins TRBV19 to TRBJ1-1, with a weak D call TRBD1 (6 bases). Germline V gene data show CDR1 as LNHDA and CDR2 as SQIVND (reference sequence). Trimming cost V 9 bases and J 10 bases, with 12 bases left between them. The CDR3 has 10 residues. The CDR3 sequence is CARQGDGAFF. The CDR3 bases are TGTGCCAGACAGGGCGATGGAGCTTTCTTT.

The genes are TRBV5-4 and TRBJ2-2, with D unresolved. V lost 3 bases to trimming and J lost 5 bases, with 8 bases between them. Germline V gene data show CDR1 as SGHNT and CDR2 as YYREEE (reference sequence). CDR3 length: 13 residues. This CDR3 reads CASSSAGTGELFF. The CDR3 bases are TGTGCCAGCAGCTCCGCAGGAACCGGGGAGCTGTTTTTT.

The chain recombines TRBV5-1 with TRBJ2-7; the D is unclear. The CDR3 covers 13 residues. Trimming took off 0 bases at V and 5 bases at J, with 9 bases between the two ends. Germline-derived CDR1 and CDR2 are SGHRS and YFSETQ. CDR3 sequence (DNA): TGCGCCAGCAGCTTGGAGCTAAACCACGAGCAGTACTTC. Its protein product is CASSLELNHEQYF.

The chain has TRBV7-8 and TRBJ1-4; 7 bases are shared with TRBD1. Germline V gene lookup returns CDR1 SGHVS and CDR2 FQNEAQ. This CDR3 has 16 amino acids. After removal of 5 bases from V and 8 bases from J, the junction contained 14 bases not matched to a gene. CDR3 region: CASSGTRTGLGEKLFF. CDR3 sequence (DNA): TGTGCCAGCAGCGGAACCCGGACAGGTCTAGGGGAAAAACTGTTTTTT.

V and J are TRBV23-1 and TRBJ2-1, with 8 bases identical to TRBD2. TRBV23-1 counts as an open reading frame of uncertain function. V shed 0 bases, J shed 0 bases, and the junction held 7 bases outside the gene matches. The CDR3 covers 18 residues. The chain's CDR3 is CASSQSGLAGTSYNEQFF. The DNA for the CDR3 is TGCGCCAGCAGTCAATCTGGTCTAGCGGGTACCTCCTACAATGAGCAGTTCTTC.

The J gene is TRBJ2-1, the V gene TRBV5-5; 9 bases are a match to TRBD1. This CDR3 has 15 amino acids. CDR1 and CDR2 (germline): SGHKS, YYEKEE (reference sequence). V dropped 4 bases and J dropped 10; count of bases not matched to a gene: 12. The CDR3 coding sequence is TGTGCCAGCAGCCGTGGACAGGGGCCGGGGGGAGAGCAGTTCTTC. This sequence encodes CASSRGQGPGGEQFF.

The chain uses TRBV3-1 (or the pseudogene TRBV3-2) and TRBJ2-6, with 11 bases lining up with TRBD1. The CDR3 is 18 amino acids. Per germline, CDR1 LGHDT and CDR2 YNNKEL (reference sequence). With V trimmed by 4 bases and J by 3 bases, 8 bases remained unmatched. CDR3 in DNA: TGTGCCAGCAGCCCCCGGACAGGGGGCGCAGGTGGGGCCAACGTCCTGACTTTC. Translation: CASSPRTGGAGGANVLTF.

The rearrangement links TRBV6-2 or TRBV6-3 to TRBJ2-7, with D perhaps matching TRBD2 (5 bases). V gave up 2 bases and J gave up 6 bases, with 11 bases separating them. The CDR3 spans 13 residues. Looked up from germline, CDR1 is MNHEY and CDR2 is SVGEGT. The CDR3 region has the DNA TGTGCCAGCAGTTACCTGCTAGCCGGCGAGCAGTACTTC. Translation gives CASSYLLAGEQYF.

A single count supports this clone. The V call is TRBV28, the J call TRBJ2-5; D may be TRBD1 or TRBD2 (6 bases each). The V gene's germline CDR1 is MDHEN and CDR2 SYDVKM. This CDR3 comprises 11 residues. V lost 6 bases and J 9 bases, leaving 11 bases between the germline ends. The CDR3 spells CASSLGGSQYF. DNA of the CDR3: TGTGCCAGCAGCCTAGGGGGGTCCCAGTACTTC.

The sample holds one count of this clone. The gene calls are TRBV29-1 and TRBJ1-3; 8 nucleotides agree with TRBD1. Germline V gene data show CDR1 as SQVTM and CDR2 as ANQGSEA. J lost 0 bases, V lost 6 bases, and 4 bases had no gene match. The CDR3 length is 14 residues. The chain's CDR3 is CSVGQGFSGNTIYF. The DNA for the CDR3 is TGCAGCGTAGGACAGGGTTTCTCTGGAAACACCATATATTTT.